Listed below are T cell receptor beta chains from one sample, sequenced in a study of blood T cells in healthy people across ages. Via MiXCR, TCRdb re-called the 5' RACE reads, giving one row per CDR3 protein. The table has some 940,000 distinct CDR3 sequences, 25% to 30% seen once. The same data also contributed to another study, on T cells of mothers and their children.

Sequencing was carried out using blood. Receptor source: a woman between 35 and 50 years old in good health. Both conserved end residues are part of each CDR3. D genes are given only for firm matches. Expanded clones are given a class, and other clones once, few, many or no size at all.

>TRBJ2-7|TRBV5-6|13|many|NA
TGTGCCAGCAGCTTGTTAGATTCCTACGAGCAGTACTTC
CASSLLDSYEQYF
>TRBJ1-1|TRBV29-1|14|NA|NA
TGCAGCGTCGATGACGGCGGGGGGAACACTGAAGCTTTCTTT
CSVDDGGGNTEAFF
>TRBJ1-2|TRBV7-2|16|NA|TRBD1
TGTGCCAGCAGCTTAGCGAGGACAGGCCGGAACTATGGCTACACCTTC
CASSLARTGRNYGYTF
>TRBJ2-1|TRBV9|15|few|NA
TGTGCCAGCAGCGTAGGGGGGGGCCCCTACAATGAGCAGTTCTTC
CASSVGGGPYNEQFF
>TRBJ1-1|TRBV28|14|few|TRBD1
TGTGCCAGCAGGATACGACAGGGGCACACTGAAGCTTTCTTT
CASRIRQGHTEAFF
>TRBJ1-2|TRBV5-1|17|NA|NA
TGCGCCAGCAGCTTGGCCGGTTCGGCAGGAGCTAACTATGGCTACACCTTC
CASSLAGSAGANYGYTF
>TRBJ2-1|TRBV11-3|12|many|NA
TGTGCCAGCAGCCCAGGACAGTCCGAGCAGTTCTTC
CASSPGQSEQFF
>TRBJ2-7|TRBV6-6|12|many|NA
TGTGCCAGCAGTTACTCGAATTACGAGCAGTACTTC
CASSYSNYEQYF
>TRBJ2-5|TRBV7-6|15|NA|NA
TGTGCCAGCAGCTTAGCGTGGCAGTCTTGGGAGACCCAGTACTTC
CASSLAWQSWETQYF
>TRBJ2-2|TRBV27|14|few|TRBD1
TGTGCCAGCAGGGACAGGGGGATAACCGGGGAGCTGTTTTTT
CASRDRGITGELFF
>TRBJ2-7|TRBV6-5|13|many|NA
TGTGCCAGCTTGTCGGGCAGCTCCTACGAGCAGTACTTC
CASLSGSSYEQYF
>TRBJ2-7|TRBV3-1|14|many|NA
TGTGCCAGCAGGGGGACGGCTAGCTCCTACGAGCAGTACTTC
CASRGTASSYEQYF